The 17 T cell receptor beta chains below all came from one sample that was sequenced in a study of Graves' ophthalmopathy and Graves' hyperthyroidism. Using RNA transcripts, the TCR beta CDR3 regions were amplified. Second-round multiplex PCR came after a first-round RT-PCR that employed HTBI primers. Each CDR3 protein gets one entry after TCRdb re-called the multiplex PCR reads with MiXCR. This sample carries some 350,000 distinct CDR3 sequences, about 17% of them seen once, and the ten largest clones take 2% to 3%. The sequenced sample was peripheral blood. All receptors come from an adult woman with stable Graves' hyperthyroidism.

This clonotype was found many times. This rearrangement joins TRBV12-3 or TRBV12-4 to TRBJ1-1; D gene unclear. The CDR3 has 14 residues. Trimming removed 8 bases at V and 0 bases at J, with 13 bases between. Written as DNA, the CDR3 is TGTGCCAGCGCAGTGCGCGGTTTGAACACTGAAGCTTTCTTT. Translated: CASAVRGLNTEAFF.

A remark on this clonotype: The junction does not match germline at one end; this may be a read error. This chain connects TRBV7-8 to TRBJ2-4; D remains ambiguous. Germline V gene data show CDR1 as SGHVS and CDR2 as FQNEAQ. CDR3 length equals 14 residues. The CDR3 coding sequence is TGTGCCAGCAGCTTTGACTCCTCGAACACCATTAAGTACTTC. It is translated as CASSFDSSNTIKYF.

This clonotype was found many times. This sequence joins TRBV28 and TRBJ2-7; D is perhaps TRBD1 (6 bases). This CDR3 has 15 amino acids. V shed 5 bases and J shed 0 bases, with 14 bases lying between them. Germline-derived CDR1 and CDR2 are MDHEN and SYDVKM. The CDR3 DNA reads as TGTGCCAGCAGTCCTAGACAGGCAACCTCCTACGAGCAGTACTTC. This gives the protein CASSPRQATSYEQYF.

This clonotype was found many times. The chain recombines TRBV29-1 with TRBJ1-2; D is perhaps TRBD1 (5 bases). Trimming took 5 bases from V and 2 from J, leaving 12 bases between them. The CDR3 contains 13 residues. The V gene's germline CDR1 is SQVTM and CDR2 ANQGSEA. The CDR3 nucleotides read TGCAGCGTTAACGACAGCCCGAACTATGGCTACACCTTC. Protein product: CSVNDSPNYGYTF. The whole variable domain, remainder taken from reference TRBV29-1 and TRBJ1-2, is SAVISQKPSRDICQRGTSLTIQCQVDSQVTMMFWYRQQPGQSLTLIATANQGSEATYESGFVIDKFPISRPNLTFSTLTVSNMSPEDSSIYLCSVNDSPNYGYTFGSGTRLTVV.

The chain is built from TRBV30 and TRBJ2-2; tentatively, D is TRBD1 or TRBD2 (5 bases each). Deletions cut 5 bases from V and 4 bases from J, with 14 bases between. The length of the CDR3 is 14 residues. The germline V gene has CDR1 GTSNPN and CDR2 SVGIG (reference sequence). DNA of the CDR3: TGTGCCTGGGAGGGACGGACCTTCACCGGGGAGCTGTTTTTT. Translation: CAWEGRTFTGELFF.

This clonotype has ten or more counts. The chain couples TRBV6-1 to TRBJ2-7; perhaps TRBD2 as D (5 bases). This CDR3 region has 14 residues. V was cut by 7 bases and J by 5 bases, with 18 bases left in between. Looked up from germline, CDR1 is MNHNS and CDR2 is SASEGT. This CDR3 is CASTRRVLADEQYF. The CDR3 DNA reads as TGTGCCAGCACTCGTCGTGTCCTAGCCGACGAGCAGTACTTC.

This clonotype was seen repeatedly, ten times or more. CDR3 loop: CASSLALGSYEQYF. CDR3 DNA sequence: TGTGCCAGCAGTTTAGCGCTTGGCAGCTACGAGCAGTACTTC. V is TRBV12-3 or TRBV12-4 and J is TRBJ2-7, with D hard to call. Trimming stripped 0 bases from V and 3 bases from J, with 9 bases between. The CDR3 is made up of 14 amino acids.

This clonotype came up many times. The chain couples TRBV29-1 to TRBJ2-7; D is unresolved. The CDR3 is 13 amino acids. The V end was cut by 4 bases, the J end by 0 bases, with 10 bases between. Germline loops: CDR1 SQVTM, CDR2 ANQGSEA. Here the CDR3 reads CSVGSETSYEQYF. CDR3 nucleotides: TGCAGCGTTGGATCGGAGACCTCCTACGAGCAGTACTTC.

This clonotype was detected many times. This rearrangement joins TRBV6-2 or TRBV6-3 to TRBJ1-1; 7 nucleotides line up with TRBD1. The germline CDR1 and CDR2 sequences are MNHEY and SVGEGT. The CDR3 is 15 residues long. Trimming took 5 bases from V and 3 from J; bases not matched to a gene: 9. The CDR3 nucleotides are TGTGCCAGCAGTATCCAGGGGGTTAGCGACACTGAAGCTTTCTTT. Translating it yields CASSIQGVSDTEAFF.

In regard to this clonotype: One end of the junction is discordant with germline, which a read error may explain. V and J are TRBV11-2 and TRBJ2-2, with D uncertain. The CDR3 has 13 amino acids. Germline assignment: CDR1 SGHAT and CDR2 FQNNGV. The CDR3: CPSSFLGTGELFF. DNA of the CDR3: TGTCCCAGCAGCTTCCTGGGTACCGGGGAGCTGTTTTTT.

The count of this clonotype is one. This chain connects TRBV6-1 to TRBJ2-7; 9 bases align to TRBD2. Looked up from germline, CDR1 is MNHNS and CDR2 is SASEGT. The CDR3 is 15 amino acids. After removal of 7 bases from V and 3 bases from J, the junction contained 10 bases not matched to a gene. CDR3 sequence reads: CASTRMGLAIYEQYF. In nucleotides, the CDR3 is TGTGCCAGCACGAGAATGGGACTAGCCATCTACGAGCAGTACTTC.

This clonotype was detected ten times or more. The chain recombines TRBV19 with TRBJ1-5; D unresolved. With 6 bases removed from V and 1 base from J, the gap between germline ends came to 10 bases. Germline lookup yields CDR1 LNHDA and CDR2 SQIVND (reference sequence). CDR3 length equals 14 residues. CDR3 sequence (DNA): TGTGCCAGTAGGACTGAACCGAGCAATCAGCCCCAGCATTTT. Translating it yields CASRTEPSNQPQHF. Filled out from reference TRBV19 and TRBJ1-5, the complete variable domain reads DGGITQSPKYLFRKEGQNVTLSCEQNLNHDAMYWYRQDPGQGLRLIYYSQIVNDFQKGDIAEGYSVSREKKESFPLTVTSAQKNPTAFYLCASRTEPSNQPQHFGDGTRLSIL.

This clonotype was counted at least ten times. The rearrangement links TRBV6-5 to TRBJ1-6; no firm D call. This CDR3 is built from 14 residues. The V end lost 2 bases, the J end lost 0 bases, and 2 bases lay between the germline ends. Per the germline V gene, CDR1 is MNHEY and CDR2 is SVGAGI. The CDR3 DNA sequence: TGTGCCAGCAGTTACGGCTCCTATAATTCACCCCTCCACTTT. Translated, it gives CASSYGSYNSPLHF.

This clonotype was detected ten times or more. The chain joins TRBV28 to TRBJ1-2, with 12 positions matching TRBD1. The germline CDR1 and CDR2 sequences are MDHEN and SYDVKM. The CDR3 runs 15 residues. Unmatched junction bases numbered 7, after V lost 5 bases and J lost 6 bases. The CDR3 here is CASSANRDRGHGYTF. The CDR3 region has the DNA TGTGCCAGCAGTGCAAACCGGGACAGGGGGCATGGCTACACCTTC.

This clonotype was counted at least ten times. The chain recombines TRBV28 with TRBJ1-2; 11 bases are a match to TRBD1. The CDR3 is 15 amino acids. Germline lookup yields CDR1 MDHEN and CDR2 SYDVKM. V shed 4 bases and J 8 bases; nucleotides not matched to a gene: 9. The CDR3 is CASSYQGQGGAGYTF. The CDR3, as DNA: TGTGCCAGCAGTTACCAGGGACAGGGGGGAGCCGGCTACACCTTC.

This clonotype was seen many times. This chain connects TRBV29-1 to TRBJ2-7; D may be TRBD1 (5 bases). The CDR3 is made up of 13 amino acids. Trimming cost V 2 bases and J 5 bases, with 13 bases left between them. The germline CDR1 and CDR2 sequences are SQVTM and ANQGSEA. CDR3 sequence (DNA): TGCAGCGTTGAATTTCAGGGCGGCGACGAGCAGTACTTC. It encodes CSVEFQGGDEQYF.

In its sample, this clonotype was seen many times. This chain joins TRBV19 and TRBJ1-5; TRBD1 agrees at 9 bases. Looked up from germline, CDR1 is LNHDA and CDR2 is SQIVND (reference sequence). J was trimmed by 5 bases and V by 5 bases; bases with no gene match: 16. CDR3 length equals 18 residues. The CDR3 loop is CASSLRQGEDLFYQPQHF. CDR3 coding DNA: TGTGCCAGTAGTCTCAGACAGGGGGAAGATCTTTTTTATCAGCCCCAGCATTTT.